A single sample is the source of the 26 T cell receptor beta chains below, sequenced in a study of naive and memory T cell subsets. The beta constant-region primer was an equimolar mix of two oligonucleotides covering TRBC1 and TRBC2. TCRdb recomputed calls from the UMI-ligation and nested PCR reads with MiXCR, one row per CDR3 protein. The sample has tens of thousands of distinct CDR3 sequences, approximately 12% seen once. Source material: effector memory CD4+ T cells from blood. Noted subset: effector memory, CD45RA- CD27-. Every receptor here comes from a human donor in good health.

Ten or more counts support this clonotype. J is TRBJ2-1 and V is TRBV20-1; 8 nucleotides line up with TRBD1. Unmatched junction bases numbered 3, after V lost 5 bases and J lost 0 bases. CDR3 size: 14 residues. Germline loops: CDR1 DFQATT, CDR2 SNEGSKA (reference sequence). The CDR3 bases are TGCAGTGCTTGGACAGGGAGCTCCTACAATGAGCAGTTCTTC. Protein sequence: CSAWTGSSYNEQFF.

The J gene is TRBJ2-7, the V gene TRBV28; D remains unclear. Germline assignment: CDR1 MDHEN and CDR2 SYDVKM. The CDR3 has 15 residues. V lost 1 base and J 2 bases, leaving 12 bases between the germline ends. The CDR3 protein is CASSLYLGGPYEQYF. CDR3 nucleotides: TGTGCCAGCAGTTTATATCTCGGCGGTCCCTACGAGCAGTACTTC.

The chain employs TRBV20-1 and TRBJ1-5; D gene ambiguous. Germline loops: CDR1 DFQATT, CDR2 SNEGSKA (reference sequence). The CDR3 sequence is 15 residues long. Trimming pared 0 bases from V and 1 base from J, leaving 10 bases between. CDR3 bases: TGCAGTGCTAGAGATTGGGTCTCCAGCAATCAGCCCCAGCATTTT. As protein: CSARDWVSSNQPQHF.

The chain uses TRBV24-1 and TRBJ1-2; D perhaps matches TRBD1 (6 bases). The CDR3 runs 13 residues. The ends were cut back, 6 bases at V and 5 bases at J, with 12 bases in the middle. Per germline, CDR1 KGHDR and CDR2 SFDVKD. CDR3 DNA: TGTGCCACCAGTCCGGGGGCAGGTTATGGCTACACCTTC. Encoded protein: CATSPGAGYGYTF.

J is TRBJ2-1 and V is TRBV7-2; D may be TRBD2 (6 bases). Per the germline V gene, CDR1 is SGHTA and CDR2 is FQGNSA. The CDR3 covers 14 residues. Trimming took off 7 bases at V and 8 bases at J, with 18 bases between the two ends. The CDR3 is CASTTSHSTDEQFF. In DNA, the CDR3 is TGTGCCAGCACTACTAGCCACTCTACGGATGAGCAGTTCTTC.

This clonotype has ten or more counts. V usage is TRBV13 and J usage is TRBJ2-7; no reliable D call. There are 14 residues in the CDR3. Germline CDR1 PRHDT, CDR2 FYEKMQ (reference sequence). The V gene lost 0 bases and the J gene lost 3 bases, with 9 bases spanning the gap. The CDR3 loop is CASSLGWNYYEQYF. CDR3 sequence (DNA): TGTGCCAGCAGCTTAGGCTGGAACTACTACGAGCAGTACTTC.

The sample holds a few counts of this clonotype. V usage is TRBV29-1 and J usage is TRBJ1-1, with unresolved D. The CDR3 sequence is 12 residues long. The V end lost 4 bases, the J end lost 1 base, and 7 bases lay between the germline ends. Germline assignment: CDR1 SQVTM and CDR2 ANQGSEA. CDR3 sequence reads: CSVGTPNTEAFF. The CDR3 coding sequence is TGCAGCGTTGGGACTCCGAACACTGAAGCTTTCTTT. Complete variable domain (other parts from reference TRBV29-1 and TRBJ1-1): SAVISQKPSRDICQRGTSLTIQCQVDSQVTMMFWYRQQPGQSLTLIATANQGSEATYESGFVIDKFPISRPNLTFSTLTVSNMSPEDSSIYLCSVGTPNTEAFFGQGTRLTVV.

This clonotype showed up many times. V usage is TRBV9 and J usage is TRBJ2-1, with TRBD1 identical over 7 bases. The junction had 5 bases not matched to a gene; V was cut back by 2 bases and J by 0 bases. CDR1 and CDR2 from the germline V gene are SGDLS and YYNGEE. CDR3 size: 16 residues. CDR3 nucleotide sequence: TGTGCCAGCAGCGTTGGACAGGCTAGCTCCTACAATGAGCAGTTCTTC. Encoded protein: CASSVGQASSYNEQFF.

The chain carries TRBV7-6 and TRBJ2-1; D remains ambiguous. V was cut by 4 bases and J by 7 bases, with 17 bases left in between. Germline V gene lookup returns CDR1 SGHVS and CDR2 FNYEAQ. The CDR3 runs 15 residues. CDR3: CASSSMALGMNEQFF. In DNA, the CDR3 is TGTGCCAGCAGCTCGATGGCACTGGGCATGAATGAGCAGTTCTTC.

The CDR3 DNA sequence: TGTGCCAGCAGTTTAAGGGGACAGGGTGATGGCTACACCTTC. It codes for CASSLRGQGDGYTF. The chain carries TRBV28 and TRBJ1-2, with TRBD1 identical over 9 bases. This CDR3 region has 14 residues. The germline CDR1 and CDR2 sequences are MDHEN and SYDVKM. The V gene end was trimmed by 2 bases and the J gene end by 6 bases; junction bases not matched to a gene: 4.

This clonotype was counted a few times. V and J are TRBV14 and TRBJ2-3; TRBD2 agrees at 11 bases. Germline CDR1 reads SGHDN; CDR2 reads FVKESK. The CDR3 sequence is 14 residues long. V was pared by 6 bases and J by 7 bases, with 6 bases of the junction left unmatched. The CDR3 reads CASRGLAEWNTQYF. DNA for the CDR3: TGTGCCAGCAGGGGACTAGCGGAGTGGAATACGCAGTATTTT. The full variable domain, its missing parts supplied by reference TRBV14 and TRBJ2-3, is EAGVTQFPSHSVIEKGQTVTLRCDPISGHDNLYWYRRVMGKEIKFLLHFVKESKQDESGMPNNRFLAERTGGTYSTLKVQPAELEDSGVYFCASRGLAEWNTQYFGPGTRLTVL.

There are many counts of this clonotype. The genes are TRBV12-3 or TRBV12-4 and TRBJ2-7; no firm D call. This CDR3 has 12 amino acids. Trimming cost V 6 bases and J 0 bases, with 6 bases left between them. The CDR3 spells CASSRSSYEQYF. The CDR3 nucleotides read TGTGCCAGCAGCCGTAGCTCCTACGAGCAGTACTTC.

This clonotype turned up a few times. V usage is TRBV27 and J usage is TRBJ2-5; 7 positions match TRBD1. J was trimmed by 5 bases and V by 6 bases; bases with no gene match: 12. Per germline, CDR1 MNHEY and CDR2 SMNVEV (reference sequence). The CDR3 is 15 residues long. The DNA of the CDR3 is TGTGCCAGCAGCCGCAACGGTCTAGGGGGCGAGACCCAGTACTTC. It yields the protein CASSRNGLGGETQYF.

This clonotype was found a few times. The chain has TRBV14 and TRBJ2-1; TRBD2 agrees at 10 bases. This CDR3 contains 16 residues. From germline, CDR1 is SGHDN and CDR2 FVKESK. The junction had 12 bases not matched to a gene; V was cut back by 6 bases and J by 7 bases. CDR3 DNA sequence: TGTGCCAGCAGATCAACCCGGGCTAGCGGGAGAAATGAGCAGTTCTTC. It encodes CASRSTRASGRNEQFF.

The chain has TRBV28 and TRBJ1-2; D ambiguous. The V and J ends lost 3 bases and 1 base respectively, with 9 bases between them. The CDR3 runs 14 residues. CDR1 and CDR2 from the germline V gene are MDHEN and SYDVKM. The chain's CDR3 is CASSFPGSNYGYTF. The DNA of the CDR3 is TGTGCCAGCAGTTTCCCCGGCAGTAACTATGGCTACACCTTC.

The chain carries TRBV14 and TRBJ2-2; 10 nucleotides align to TRBD1. V was clipped by 4 bases and J by 3 bases; unmatched bases: 2. CDR1 is SGHDN and CDR2 is FVKESK in the germline V gene. There are 15 residues in the CDR3. CDR3 in amino acids: CASSRTGGYTGELFF. The CDR3 DNA sequence: TGTGCCAGCAGCCGGACAGGGGGATACACCGGGGAGCTGTTTTTT.

This clonotype was seen only a few times. J is TRBJ1-2 and V is TRBV12-3 or TRBV12-4, with D possibly TRBD1 on 6 matching bases. V lost 6 bases to trimming and J lost 0 bases, with 14 bases between them. This CDR3 is 15 amino acids long. In DNA form, the CDR3 reads TGTGCCAGCAGCCGGGGGGCCGCCTCTAACTATGGCTACACCTTC. Translating it yields CASSRGAASNYGYTF.

This rearrangement joins TRBV7-8 to TRBJ1-5; D unresolved. The germline V gene encodes CDR1 SGHVS and CDR2 FQNEAQ. The CDR3 loop spans 12 amino acids. Trimming stripped 5 bases from V and 6 bases from J, with 8 bases between. CDR3 residues: CASSPGSQPQHF. The CDR3 DNA is TGTGCCAGCAGCCCCGGCAGTCAGCCCCAGCATTTT.

The gene calls are TRBV5-6 and TRBJ1-6; 7 bases fit TRBD1. V dropped 2 bases and J dropped 7; count of bases not matched to a gene: 9. The CDR3 contains 16 residues. The V gene's germline CDR1 is SGHDT and CDR2 YYEEEE. The CDR3 loop reads CASSLPGQNLNSPLHF. DNA for the CDR3: TGTGCCAGCAGCTTACCGGGACAGAATTTAAATTCACCCCTCCACTTT.

This clonotype has a handful of counts. V and J are TRBV4-2 and TRBJ1-2; unclear D gene. The CDR3 spans 13 residues. V was clipped by 4 bases and J by 7 bases, with 13 bases between them. Germline V gene lookup returns CDR1 LGHNA and CDR2 YNFKEQ. The CDR3 sequence is CASSPDVPGGYTF. CDR3 bases: TGTGCCAGCAGCCCCGATGTGCCGGGTGGCTACACCTTC.

This clonotype has more than one count but fewer than ten. The chain has TRBV5-6 and TRBJ2-1, with 10 positions matching TRBD1. Germline lookup yields CDR1 SGHDT and CDR2 YYEEEE. V was pared by 4 bases and J by 0 bases, with 16 bases of the junction left unmatched. CDR3 length equals 20 residues. The CDR3 DNA reads TGTGCCAGCAGCCAAACGATTCGGGACAGGGGTCAAAGCTCCTACAATGAGCAGTTCTTC. Amino acids: CASSQTIRDRGQSSYNEQFF.

The chain uses TRBV20-1 and TRBJ2-7, with D unresolved. The CDR3 has 12 amino acids. Germline V gives CDR1 DFQATT, CDR2 SNEGSKA (reference sequence). Trimming took off 3 bases at V and 0 bases at J, with 6 bases between the two ends. CDR3 in DNA: TGCAGTGCTAGCCAGTTCTCCTACGAGCAGTACTTC. Its translation is CSASQFSYEQYF.

In this sample, this clonotype turned up a few times. The rearrangement joins TRBV7-8 to TRBJ1-1; possible D gene TRBD1, 5 bases. Trimming removed 5 bases from V and 4 bases from J, with 14 bases in between. Germline CDR1 reads SGHVS; CDR2 reads FQNEAQ. This CDR3 has 14 amino acids. The chain's CDR3 is CASSPDAGSTEAFF. The DNA for the CDR3 is TGTGCCAGCAGCCCCGATGCAGGGAGCACTGAAGCTTTCTTT.

The sample holds many counts of this clonotype. The V call is TRBV20-1, the J call TRBJ1-5; 7 bases are shared with TRBD1. From germline, CDR1 is DFQATT and CDR2 SNEGSKA (reference sequence). The CDR3 has 15 residues. The V segment lost 6 bases and the J segment 3 bases; nucleotides outside the gene matches: 11. DNA for the CDR3: TGCAGTGCCATGCAAATGGGACAGTACAATCAGCCCCAGCATTTT. Translation: CSAMQMGQYNQPQHF.

This clonotype was seen a few times. The J gene is TRBJ2-5, the V gene TRBV7-9; TRBD1 matches 9 bases. V dropped 5 bases and J dropped 2; count of bases not matched to a gene: 6. CDR1 SEHNR and CDR2 FQNEAQ come from the germline V gene (reference sequence). This CDR3 has 15 residues. The CDR3 bases are TGTGCCAGCAGCCGGGACAGGGCGGTTCAAGAGACCCAGTACTTC. This encodes CASSRDRAVQETQYF.

This clonotype was seen more than once but under ten times. The chain links TRBV6-5 to TRBJ1-4, with D possibly TRBD1 on 5 matching bases. Trimming cost V 0 bases and J 5 bases, with 7 bases left between them. Germline CDR1 is MNHEY and CDR2 is SVGAGI. This CDR3 contains 14 residues. The CDR3 nucleotides read TGTGCCAGCAGTTACTCGACAGACAATGAAAAACTGTTTTTT. This gives the protein CASSYSTDNEKLFF.